This TCR beta chain was observed in a study of cytomegalovirus exposure and HLA in healthy donors. General study points: The authors considered a cluster of highly shared sequence variants likely to be a sequencing artifact. Overall, approximately 150 TCR beta chains were annotated as cytomegalovirus-associated. TCR beta V segments were, for the most part, productive about 87% or about 30% of the time in an earlier analysis.

Primers: 60 Vbeta forward and 13 Jbeta reverse. The data were produced by immunoSEQ multiplex PCR, yet TCRdb's version contains in-frame clones alone and is incomplete. The sample yields some 150,000 clones, roughly 75% seen once. As to this clone: Antigen unknown.

Germline V CDR1 and CDR2: SGHRS, YFSETQ. The CDR3 extends over 15 amino acids. Trimming took 0 bases from V and 3 from J, leaving 11 bases between them. Each donor was nominally healthy when sampled (though unrecorded immune exposures were likely). The genes are TRBV5-1 and TRBJ2-3; possible D gene TRBD1, 6 bases. Sequenced input: PBMCs. This clonotype originated in a man in his thirties or forties in good health and CMV-seronegative. The CDR3 bases are TGCGCCAGCAGCTTGGAAGGCCAGGGGACAGATACGCAGTATTTT. It yields the protein CASSLEGQGTDTQYF.